This T cell receptor (beta chain) was profiled in a study of shared clonotypes between healthy human individuals (dated by TCRdb to 2020 to 2021). With respect to the entire study: The cohort included three men and a couple of women between 18 and 49 years of age. To increase sequencing depth and limit assay-specific biases, different laboratories used diverse techniques to prepare libraries and sequence TCR repertoires. For each donor, CD4 naive and CD4 memory were each given three plates, CD8 naive was given two plates, and CD8 memory was given one plate. Between about 0.85 and 8.9 billion PBMCs per donor were obtained by leukapheresis. To estimate repertoire size and how much clonotype sharing occurs between individuals, the study deeply sequenced the blood TCR repertoires of several healthy adults.

The donors were healthy, HIV-negative adults with no recently reported acute infections or vaccinations. Every donor was a Caucasian adult living in Nashville, Tennessee, USA. Magnetic negative selection was used to enrich CD4+ T cells, after which naive cells were positively selected on CD45RA and the negative fraction became the memory subset. After blood collection by leukapheresis, PBMCs were isolated using Ficoll-Histopaque density gradient centrifugation and then cryopreserved in the vapor phase of liquid nitrogen. Analytical flow cytometry was used to check the purity and quantity of each magnetically sorted T cell population. From each sorted fraction, genomic DNA was isolated and quantified by UV absorbance on a Nanodrop 2000c. As to this clone: Its antigen is currently not known. The sample holds no much larger clone one base away, and base qualities are not on file. At the DNA level, this CDR3 is encoded by other sequences in the same sample as well.

Using the deep immunoSEQ assay, multiplex PCR amplified TCR CDR3 regions from genomic DNA. Extracted genomic DNA from each cell subset was distributed evenly across all wells of several immunoSEQ 96-well plates, and each plate was treated as a replicate. For sorted subsets, about 200 ng genomic DNA, equal to 30,000 to 35,000 T cell genomes, was loaded into each replicate PCR. The purified libraries were quantified using a Qubit 3.0 fluorometer, sized with a Bioanalyzer 2100, and then quantified again using the KAPA Library Quantification kit. A separate single-read 150-cycle Illumina NextSeq 550 flow cell was used to sequence each immunoSEQ 96-well plate. Under the source paper's analysis protocol: The immunoSEQ output contained only junctional sequences without quality scores, so filtering could not match that applied to full-length reads. To assign V/J genes and CDR3, sequences were annotated against IMGT germline references using PyIR, a Python wrapper for IgBLAST v1.9. Reads with weak V/J assignments (E-value above 1e-6), missing CDR3, stop codons, out-of-frame junctions, or ambiguous translated residues were removed. V3J clonotypes were defined as sequences sharing the same inferred V gene, J gene, and CDR3 amino acid sequence. Percentage overlap between repertoires was computed as shared unique clonotypes divided by the size of the smaller repertoire. Richness of each repertoire was evaluated using RTK rarefaction, the Chao1 estimator, and Recon v2.1 estimates of unobserved clonotypes. For all TCRbeta clonotypes obtained by the gDNA method from a few donors, generation probabilities were computed with OLGA. Imported from immuneACCESS, the table was reduced by TCRdb to in-frame sequences with V and J called. These copies leave out some clones; in studies compared against another copy, an unresolved V gene accounts for under half, and the cause of the remainder is not known. Clone size and V and J calls were adopted from that table, with D and trimming inferred from the DNA. In this sample the table shows roughly 2 million clones, 85% to 95% of which occur a single time. The top ten constitute 0.13% of the sample.

Study-wide findings and limitations: Naive subsets generally had larger estimated clonotype richness than memory subsets. Roughly 5% of naive CD4, 3.5% of naive CD8, around 2.3% of memory CD4, and 0.35% to 0.4% of memory CD8 clonotypes were shared across four donors. Higher generation probabilities were observed for clonotypes shared by all four sorted-subset donors than for non-shared clonotypes. Rarefaction of sorted-subset datasets indicated incomplete sequencing despite the large sequencing depth. Sampling was restricted to blood, and TCR repertoires in tissues likely differ from the TCR repertoires found in blood. Pairwise subsampling indicated that sequencing depth was expected to affect the degree of clonotype sharing among donors. The genetic and exposure-history diversity represented was limited by the small number of donors.

Relative to germline, V is 0 bases shorter and J is 7 bases shorter, with 7 bases between their ends. The CDR3 goes from the cysteine to the phenylalanine over 13 residues. Only the CDR3 region is kept as DNA, spanning 39 bases read in frame from base 1. Via the germline V gene, CDR1 is SGHAT and CDR2 FQNNGV. This TCR came from a man between 18 and 29 years old in good health. In this chain, TRBV11-2 is recombined with TRBJ1-5; TRBD1 is possibly the D segment (5 matching bases). The specimen sequenced was naive CD4+ T cells sorted from blood. According to the study, the label for this sample's cell subset or site signals: CD45RA+ positively selected. The CDR3 protein sequence reads: CASSLDRVQPQHF. The DNA is TGTGCCAGCAGCTTAGACAGGGTGCAGCCCCAGCATTTT.